This TCR beta chain comes out of a study of blood T cell repertoires in COVID-19. At the level of the study: There were acute and convalescent COVID-19 samples, and they came from the United States, Italy and Spain. T cells, B-cell-depleted T cells, or PBMCs provided the cDNA or gDNA that served as material.

The authors' processing: Amplification from reference gene primers served as the basis for estimated nucleated cell counts. Some clones are missing from TCRdb's copy, which holds only in-frame ones; the method was immunoSEQ multiplex PCR. V and J calls and clone size are as listed in that table; D and trimming were resolved from the DNA. The table records fewer than 40,000 clones, around four fifths of them present only once. Trimming took 4 bases from V and 7 from J, leaving 11 bases between them. Germline CDR1 and CDR2: KGHDR and SFDVKD. This CDR3 spans 13 amino acids. The TCR sequence derives from a man aged 55-75 years with acute or convalescent COVID-19. This sequence joins TRBV24-1 and TRBJ2-3; D is possibly TRBD1 (5 bases). The sample was peripheral blood. The CDR3 sequence is CATSDPTENTQYF. DNA for the CDR3: TGTGCCACCAGTGACCCGACAGAAAATACGCAGTATTTT.